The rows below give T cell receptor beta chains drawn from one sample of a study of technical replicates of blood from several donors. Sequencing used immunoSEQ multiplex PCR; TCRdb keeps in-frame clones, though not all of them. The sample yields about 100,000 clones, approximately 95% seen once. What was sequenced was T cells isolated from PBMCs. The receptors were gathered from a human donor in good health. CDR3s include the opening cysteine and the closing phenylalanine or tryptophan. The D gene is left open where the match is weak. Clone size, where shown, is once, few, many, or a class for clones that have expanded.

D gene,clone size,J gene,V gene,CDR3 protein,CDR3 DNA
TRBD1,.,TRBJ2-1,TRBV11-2,CASSPSWGQTNEQFF,TGTGCCAGCAGTCCCTCTTGGGGACAGACCAATGAGCAGTTCTTC
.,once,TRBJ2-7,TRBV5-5,CASSLSRAYEQYF,TGTGCCAGCAGCTTATCCAGGGCTTACGAGCAGTACTTC
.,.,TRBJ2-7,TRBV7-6,CASSNHYEQYF,TGTGCCAGCAGCAACCACTACGAGCAGTACTTC
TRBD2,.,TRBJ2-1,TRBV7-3,CASSHQSGLATHEQFF,TGTGCCAGCAGCCACCAATCGGGACTAGCGACCCATGAGCAGTTCTTC
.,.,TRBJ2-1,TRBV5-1,CASSSRPDSSYNEQFF,TGCGCCAGCAGCTCCCGACCTGACTCCTCCTACAATGAGCAGTTCTTC
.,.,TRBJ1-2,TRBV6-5,CASSYNDGEGNYGYTF,TGTGCCAGCAGTTACAACGACGGGGAAGGGAACTATGGCTACACCTTC
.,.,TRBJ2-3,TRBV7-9,CASRTGQTSTDTQYF,TGTGCCAGCAGAACCGGACAGACTAGCACAGATACGCAGTATTTT
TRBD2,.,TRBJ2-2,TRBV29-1,CSVGLAGGVGELFF,TGCAGCGTTGGTCTAGCGGGAGGGGTCGGGGAGCTGTTTTTT
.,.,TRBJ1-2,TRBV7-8,CASSPKRLTGNGYTF,TGTGCCAGCAGCCCAAAAAGATTAACAGGGAATGGCTACACCTTC
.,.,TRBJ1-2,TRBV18,CASSPAGNPNYGYTF,TGTGCCAGCTCACCTGCAGGGAACCCTAACTATGGCTACACCTTC
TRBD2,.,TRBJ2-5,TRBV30,CAWSVTSAETQYF,TGTGCCTGGAGTGTTACTAGCGCCGAGACCCAGTACTTC
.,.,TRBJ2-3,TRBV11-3,CASSLAWGHKLEADTQYF,TGTGCCAGCAGCTTAGCTTGGGGACATAAGCTGGAGGCAGATACGCAGTATTTT
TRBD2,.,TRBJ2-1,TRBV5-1,CASSRDYYNEQFF,TGCGCCAGCAGCAGGGACTACTACAATGAGCAGTTCTTC
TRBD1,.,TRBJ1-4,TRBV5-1,CASSLGTGTNEKLFF,TGCGCCAGCAGCTTGGGGACAGGGACTAATGAAAAACTGTTTTTT
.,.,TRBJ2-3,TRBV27,CASSAIGGTQYF,TGTGCCAGCAGTGCGATTGGAGGTACGCAGTATTTT
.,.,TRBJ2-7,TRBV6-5,CASSRRGEQYF,TGTGCCAGCAGTCGGAGAGGGGAGCAGTACTTC
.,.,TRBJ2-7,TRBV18,CASSPGSGAYEQYF,TGTGCCAGCTCGCCGGGTAGCGGAGCTTACGAGCAGTACTTC
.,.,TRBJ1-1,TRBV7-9,CASSSQGGGTEAFF,TGTGCCAGCAGCTCACAGGGTGGGGGCACTGAAGCTTTCTTT
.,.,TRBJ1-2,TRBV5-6,CASSLGAGSNYGYTF,TGTGCCAGCAGCTTGGGGGCAGGCTCTAACTATGGCTACACCTTC
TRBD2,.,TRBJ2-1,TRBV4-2,CASSRYPTSGNSYNEQFF,TGTGCCAGCAGCCGATACCCGACTAGCGGAAACTCCTACAATGAGCAGTTCTTC
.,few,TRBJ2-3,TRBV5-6,CASSLFTGLDTQYF,TGTGCCAGCAGCTTATTTACAGGCCTGGATACGCAGTATTTT
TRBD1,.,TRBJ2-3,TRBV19,CASSNRGSEITDTQYF,TGTGCCAGTAGTAACAGGGGGTCCGAGATAACAGATACGCAGTATTTT
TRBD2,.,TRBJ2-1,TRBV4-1,CASSHLGRAVANEQFF,TGCGCCAGCAGCCACCTTGGGAGGGCCGTAGCCAATGAGCAGTTCTTC
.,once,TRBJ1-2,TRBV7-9,CASSLWFDWGYTF,TGTGCCAGCAGCTTATGGTTCGACTGGGGCTACACCTTC
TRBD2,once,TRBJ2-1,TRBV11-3,CASSGTSGTNNEQFF,TGTGCCAGCAGCGGGACTAGCGGGACGAACAATGAGCAGTTCTTC
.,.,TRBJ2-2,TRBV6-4,CASSPTTSTGELFF,TGTGCCAGCAGCCCGACCACTAGCACCGGGGAGCTGTTTTTT
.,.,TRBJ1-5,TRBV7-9,CASSPAAHQPQHF,TGTGCCAGCAGCCCCGCAGCGCATCAGCCCCAGCATTTT
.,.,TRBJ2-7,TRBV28,CASSLTPHPYEQYF,TGTGCCAGCAGTTTAACTCCTCATCCCTACGAGCAGTACTTC
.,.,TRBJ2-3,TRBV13,CASSTLDGLSTDTQYF,TGTGCCAGCAGCACTTTGGACGGACTAAGCACAGATACGCAGTATTTT
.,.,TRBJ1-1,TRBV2,CASSRNGGNTEAFF,TGTGCCAGCAGTCGAAACGGGGGAAACACTGAAGCTTTCTTT
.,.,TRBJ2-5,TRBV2,CASSGQGKETQYF,TGTGCCAGCAGTGGCCAGGGGAAAGAGACCCAGTACTTC
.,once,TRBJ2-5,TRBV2,CAQLWAGVQETQYF,TGTGCCCAACTGTGGGCAGGTGTTCAAGAGACCCAGTACTTC
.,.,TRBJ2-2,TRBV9,CASSVGAMGELFF,TGTGCCAGCAGCGTAGGGGCGATGGGGGAGCTGTTTTTT
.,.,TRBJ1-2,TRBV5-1,CASSADYGYTF,TGCGCCAGCAGCGCGGACTATGGCTACACCTTC
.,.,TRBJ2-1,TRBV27,CASSTASRDQDNEQFF,TGTGCCAGCAGTACAGCTAGCCGCGATCAGGACAATGAGCAGTTCTTC
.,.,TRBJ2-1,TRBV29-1,CSVLRTNEQFF,TGCAGCGTTTTGAGAACCAATGAGCAGTTCTTC
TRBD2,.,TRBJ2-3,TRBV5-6,CASSPRGRGGLDTQYF,TGTGCCAGCAGTCCACGGGGGCGGGGGGGCCTTGATACGCAGTATTTT
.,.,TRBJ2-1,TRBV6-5,CASTNQGYNEQFF,TGTGCCAGCACCAATCAGGGTTACAATGAGCAGTTCTTC
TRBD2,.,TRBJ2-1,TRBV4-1,CASSQVPGGSYNEQFF,TGCGCCAGCAGCCAAGTCCCCGGGGGGTCGTACAATGAGCAGTTCTTC
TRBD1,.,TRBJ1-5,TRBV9,CASSTHDRGINQPQHF,TGTGCCAGCAGCACCCACGACAGGGGGATCAATCAGCCCCAGCATTTT
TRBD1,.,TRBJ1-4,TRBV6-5,CASRPGQANEKLFF,TGTGCCAGCAGACCGGGACAGGCTAATGAAAAACTGTTTTTT
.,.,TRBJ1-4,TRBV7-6,CASSLRAEGGEGTNEKLFF,TGTGCCAGCAGCCTAAGGGCCGAAGGGGGAGAGGGGACAAATGAAAAACTGTTTTTT
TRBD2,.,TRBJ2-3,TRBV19,CASSILGGGSTDTQYF,TGTGCCAGTAGTATCCTGGGGGGGGGAAGCACAGATACGCAGTATTTT
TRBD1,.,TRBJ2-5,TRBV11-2,CASRASGGVETQYF,TGTGCCAGCAGGGCCTCAGGGGGAGTGGAGACCCAGTACTTC